The T cell receptor (beta chain) described here comes from a study of T cell changes during pregnancy in multiple sclerosis. Here immunoSEQ multiplex PCR was the method, and the copy in TCRdb shows in-frame clones only, minus some. The table shows about 73,000 clones, with roughly 90% occurring only once. Per the germline V gene, CDR1 is LNHDA and CDR2 is SQIVND (reference sequence). The CDR3 covers 17 residues. Deletions cut 1 base from V and 1 base from J, with 11 bases between. The clonotype comes from a female donor in good health, enrolled as a control in a pregnancy study. The chain joins TRBV19 to TRBJ2-6, with a possible D match to TRBD2 (6 bases). This specimen consisted of peripheral blood, obtained after pregnancy. CDR3 DNA: TGTGCCAGTAGTATAGGGGTCGGAGGGTCTGGGGCCAACGTCCTGACTTTC. Its protein is CASSIGVGGSGANVLTF.